Shown below are 9 T cell receptor beta chains from a single sample sequenced in a study of CD8 T cells in Susac syndrome. Random hexamers were used to reverse transcribe the RNA input (roughly 0.5 to 1 ug). Via MiXCR, TCRdb re-called the immunoSEQ multiplex PCR reads, giving one row per CDR3 protein. Of about 250,000 distinct CDR3 sequences listed, 80% to 95% are singletons. The sequenced sample consisted of CD4+ T cells from PBMCs. The origin of the receptors is a human donor with multiple sclerosis.

The CDR3 DNA reads as TGTGCCAGCAGTTACGGGTCTTCCAGATACACCTTC. This encodes CASSYGSSRYTF. The rearrangement uses TRBV6-5 and TRBJ1-2; no clear D. This CDR3 comprises 12 residues. Per germline, CDR1 MNHEY and CDR2 SVGAGI. Trimming removed 2 bases at V and 11 bases at J, with 12 bases between.

This chain uses TRBV19 with TRBJ2-5; no definite D call. Between the trimmed V and J ends, which lost 5 bases and 2 bases, there was a span of 15 bases. This CDR3 comprises 15 residues. Per the germline V gene, CDR1 is LNHDA and CDR2 is SQIVND (reference sequence). The CDR3 loop reads CASSVSRVGQETQYF. CDR3 in DNA: TGTGCCAGTAGTGTCTCTCGGGTAGGGCAAGAGACCCAGTACTTC.

With respect to this clonotype: At one end the junction does not follow the germline gene, possibly because of a read error. The V and J genes are TRBV12-3 or TRBV12-4 and TRBJ1-3, with D tentatively TRBD1 (5 bases). The CDR3 is 14 amino acids. DNA of the CDR3: TGTGCCAGCAAAGGGGACGTAGCTGGAAATACCATATATTTT. This gives the protein CASKGDVAGNTIYF.

This sequence joins TRBV5-1 and TRBJ1-1, with 7 bases matching TRBD1. This CDR3 contains 14 residues. The germline gives CDR1 SGHRS, CDR2 YFSETQ. Trimming at V came to 3 bases and at J to 3 bases, leaving 5 bases not matched to a gene. CDR3 amino acids: CASSWGTADTEAFF. CDR3 nucleotide sequence: TGCGCCAGCAGCTGGGGGACAGCCGACACTGAAGCTTTCTTT.

The gene calls are TRBV29-1 and TRBJ2-3; no clear D. The V and J ends lost 1 base and 0 bases respectively, with 14 bases between them. CDR1 is SQVTM and CDR2 is ANQGSEA in the germline V gene. The CDR3 length is 16 residues. The CDR3 is CSVEGTQTASTDTQYF. CDR3 DNA sequence: TGCAGCGTTGAAGGTACTCAGACGGCGAGCACAGATACGCAGTATTTT.

This chain connects TRBV21-1 to TRBJ1-3; no check of the table's D call, TRBD1, against the DNA was made. TRBV21-1 is deemed a pseudogene. The CDR3 contains 13 residues. In DNA form, the CDR3 reads TGTGCCAGCAGCAAATGGGGGGGAAACACCATATATTTT. Amino acid sequence: CASSKWGGNTIYF.

The gene calls are TRBV7-2 and TRBJ2-5; weak D call: TRBD2 (6 bases). This CDR3 contains 14 residues. Trimming shortened V by 5 bases and J by 5 bases, and 15 bases separated the two germline ends. CDR1 SGHTA and CDR2 FQGNSA come from the germline V gene. The CDR3 DNA is TGTGCCAGCAGCCGTCCTCTAGCGATCGAGACCCAGTACTTC. Translated: CASSRPLAIETQYF. The full variable domain, in which reference TRBV7-2 and TRBJ2-5 provide the parts outside the CDR3, is GAGVSQSPSNKVTEKGKDVELRCDPISGHTALYWYRQSLGQGLEFLIYFQGNSAPDKSGLPSDRFSAERTGGSVSTLTIQRTQQEDSAVYLCASSRPLAIETQYFGPGTRLLVL.

The V gene is TRBV10-3, the J gene TRBJ1-2, with D perhaps TRBD1 (5 bases). Germline lookup yields CDR1 ENHRY and CDR2 SYGVKD. The CDR3 is 13 residues long. The ends were cut back, 3 bases at V and 5 bases at J, with 10 bases in the middle. CDR3 in amino acids: CAISDRVGYGYTF. The CDR3 DNA follows: TGTGCCATCAGTGACAGGGTCGGGTATGGCTACACCTTC.

V and J are TRBV6-6 and TRBJ2-2; D is ambiguous. This CDR3 is 15 amino acids long. The V end lost 6 bases, the J end lost 2 bases, and 13 bases lay between the germline ends. Germline V gene lookup returns CDR1 MNHNY and CDR2 SVGAGI (reference sequence). The CDR3 reads CASRRAEINTGELFF. CDR3 nucleotides: TGTGCCAGCAGACGGGCAGAGATTAACACCGGGGAGCTGTTTTTT.